The 16 T cell receptor beta chains below come from one sample, sequenced in a study of blood T cell repertoires in COVID-19. Libraries were prepared by immunoSEQ multiplex PCR; TCRdb keeps only in-frame clonotypes and omits some of them. Here the sample spans about 92,000 clones, approximately 90% being singletons. Specimen: peripheral blood. The origin of the receptors is a woman aged 55-69 years with COVID-19, enrolled during active disease.

This clone was detected only a few times. The chain combines TRBV4-2 with TRBJ2-4; 9 nucleotides match TRBD2. V trimming: 0 bases; J trimming: 6 bases; junction bases outside the gene matches: 12. This CDR3 has 18 amino acids. The V gene's germline CDR1 is LGHNA and CDR2 YNFKEQ. CDR3 sequence: CASSQEGGARGGSNIQYF. CDR3 nucleotide sequence: TGTGCCAGCAGCCAAGAGGGTGGCGCGCGGGGGGGCTCAAACATTCAGTACTTC.

The V and J genes are TRBV25-1 and TRBJ1-1, with 7 bases matching TRBD1. V lost 4 bases, J lost 3 bases, and 14 bases stayed unmatched. The CDR3 loop spans 17 amino acids. CDR1 is MGHDK and CDR2 is SYGVNS in the germline V gene. CDR3 coding DNA: TGTGCCAGCAGTGGAAGACCGGACAGGACAAGGGACACTGAAGCTTTCTTT. As protein: CASSGRPDRTRDTEAFF.

The rearrangement links TRBV7-9 to TRBJ1-2, with D hard to call. V was shortened by 6 bases and J by 7 bases, with 15 bases between the two germline ends. This CDR3 is 13 amino acids long. The V gene's germline CDR1 is SEHNR and CDR2 FQNEAQ (reference sequence). DNA for the CDR3: TGTGCCAGCAGGATACAGCAAACTAGTGGCTACACCTTC. The encoded protein is CASRIQQTSGYTF.

V and J are TRBV28 and TRBJ1-4; TRBD1 matches 7 bases. CDR1 and CDR2 from the germline V gene are MDHEN and SYDVKM. The V gene end was trimmed by 4 bases and the J gene end by 4 bases; junction bases not matched to a gene: 6. The CDR3 has 15 residues. The CDR3 sequence: CASSSVQGDNEKLFF. For the CDR3, the DNA is TGTGCCAGCAGTTCCGTTCAGGGGGATAATGAAAAACTGTTTTTT. Using reference TRBV28 and TRBJ1-4 for the parts outside the CDR3, the full variable domain is DVKVTQSSRYLVKRTGEKVFLECVQDMDHENMFWYRQDPGLGLRLIYFSYDVKMKEKGDIPEGYSVSREKKERFSLILESASTNQTSMYLCASSSVQGDNEKLFFGSGTQLSVL.

V usage is TRBV7-5 and J usage is TRBJ1-5; TRBD1, the table's D call, was not compared with the DNA. TRBV7-5 is marked as a pseudogene. The length of the CDR3 is 15 residues. The CDR3 protein is CARSLDRDRAQPQHF. CDR3 sequence (DNA): TGTGCCAGAAGCTTGGACCGGGACAGGGCACAGCCCCAGCATTTT.

In DNA form, the CDR3 reads TGCGCCAGCAGTGCGGTAACTTCGATGAACACTGAAGCTTTCTTT. Amino acids: CASSAVTSMNTEAFF. This chain links TRBV10-2 with TRBJ1-1; D is ambiguous. The V end lost 4 bases, the J end lost 0 bases, and 12 bases lay between the germline ends. This CDR3 is 15 amino acids long. Germline V gene lookup returns CDR1 WSHSY and CDR2 SAAADI.

This clone was seen a single time. The chain employs TRBV5-5 and TRBJ2-2; 7 bases line up with TRBD1. This CDR3 comprises 14 residues. V was pared by 1 base and J by 5 bases, with 2 bases of the junction left unmatched. Germline CDR1 and CDR2: SGHKS and YYEKEE (reference sequence). The CDR3 loop reads CASSLQGQTGELFF. In nucleotides, the CDR3 is TGTGCCAGCAGCTTGCAGGGACAGACCGGGGAGCTGTTTTTT.

The J gene is TRBJ1-5, the V gene TRBV7-8; possible D gene TRBD1, 6 bases. From germline, CDR1 is SGHVS and CDR2 FQNEAQ. Trimming cost V 4 bases and J 5 bases, with 15 bases left between them. The CDR3 spans 15 residues. In DNA form, the CDR3 reads TGTGCCAGCAGCTCACCCGCGGGGGGCGATCAGCCCCAGCATTTT. Amino acid sequence: CASSSPAGGDQPQHF.

This chain connects TRBV18 to TRBJ2-5, with TRBD1 matching 9 bases. Trimming cost V 0 bases and J 5 bases; bases outside gene matches: 16. The V gene's germline CDR1 is KGHSH and CDR2 LQKENI. The length of the CDR3 is 19 residues. In nucleotides, the CDR3 is TGTGCCAGCTCACCACCGCAGGTCCCGGGACAGGGTCGTCGGGAGACCCAGTACTTC. Protein product: CASSPPQVPGQGRRETQYF.

V is TRBV28 and J is TRBJ1-1, with D possibly being TRBD1 (6 bases). This CDR3 has 16 residues. The V gene lost 2 bases and the J gene lost 0 bases, with 13 bases spanning the gap. The germline gives CDR1 MDHEN, CDR2 SYDVKM. This CDR3 reads CASSLQQGNLNTEAFF. CDR3 sequence (DNA): TGTGCCAGCAGTTTACAACAGGGAAACTTGAACACTGAAGCTTTCTTT.

The chain has TRBV19 and TRBJ2-1; 8 bases line up with TRBD2. J was trimmed by 3 bases and V by 6 bases; bases with no gene match: 13. This CDR3 region has 17 residues. Germline-derived CDR1 and CDR2 are LNHDA and SQIVND (reference sequence). Here the CDR3 reads CASRPFAGGPDYNEQFF. The CDR3 DNA is TGTGCCAGTAGGCCCTTTGCGGGGGGCCCGGACTACAATGAGCAGTTCTTC.

The V gene is TRBV11-3, the J gene TRBJ1-2; TRBD1 matches 8 bases. V was pared by 1 base and J by 7 bases, with 2 bases of the junction left unmatched. Germline values: CDR1 SGHNT, CDR2 YENEEA. This CDR3 comprises 13 residues. Written as DNA, the CDR3 is TGTGCCAGCAGCTTAGGACAGGGGTCTGGCTACACCTTC. It codes for CASSLGQGSGYTF.

V usage is TRBV7-8 and J usage is TRBJ2-5, with D perhaps TRBD2 (5 bases). The CDR3 sequence is 15 residues long. V was trimmed by 5 bases and J by 5 bases, leaving 18 bases between them. Germline V gene data show CDR1 as SGHVS and CDR2 as FQNEAQ. The CDR3 region has the DNA TGTGCCAGCAGCCCCGGACTTTTTAAGCGGGAGACCCAGTACTTC. Its protein is CASSPGLFKRETQYF.

V is TRBV29-1 and J is TRBJ2-1; 7 nucleotides agree with TRBD1. The V segment lost 8 bases and the J segment 3 bases; nucleotides outside the gene matches: 10. CDR3 length: 14 residues. Germline CDR1 SQVTM, CDR2 ANQGSEA. The DNA for the CDR3 is TGCAGCTTCCAACGTTGGGACAGCTACAATGAGCAGTTCTTC. Translating gives CSFQRWDSYNEQFF.

This chain uses TRBV24-1 with TRBJ2-3; 9 bases agree with TRBD1. CDR3 length: 17 amino acids. V was clipped by 3 bases and J by 3 bases; unmatched bases: 9. Germline V lookup: CDR1 KGHDR, CDR2 SFDVKD. CDR3 sequence (DNA): TGTGCCACCAGTGATGCACTACCGGGACAGGGAACAGATACGCAGTATTTT. Encoded protein: CATSDALPGQGTDTQYF.

The chain links TRBV9 to TRBJ2-5; 8 nucleotides match TRBD2. CDR1 and CDR2 (germline): SGDLS, YYNGEE. This CDR3 has 14 amino acids. J was trimmed by 2 bases and V by 0 bases; bases with no gene match: 0. CDR3 amino acids: CASSVVAGQETQYF. The CDR3 nucleotides are TGTGCCAGCAGCGTAGTAGCGGGGCAAGAGACCCAGTACTTC.